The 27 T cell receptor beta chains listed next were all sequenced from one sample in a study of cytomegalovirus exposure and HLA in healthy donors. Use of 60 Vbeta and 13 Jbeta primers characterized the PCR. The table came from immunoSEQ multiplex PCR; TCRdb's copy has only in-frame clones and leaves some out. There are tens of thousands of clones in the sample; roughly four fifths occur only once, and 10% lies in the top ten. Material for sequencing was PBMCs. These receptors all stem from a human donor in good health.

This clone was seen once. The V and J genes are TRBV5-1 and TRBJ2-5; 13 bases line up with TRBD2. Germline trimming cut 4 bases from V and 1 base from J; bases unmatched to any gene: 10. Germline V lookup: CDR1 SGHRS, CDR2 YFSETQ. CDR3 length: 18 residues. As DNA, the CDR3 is TGCGCCAGCAGCCCGGGACTAGCGGGGCTCAACCTCCAAGAGACCCAGTACTTC. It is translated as CASSPGLAGLNLQETQYF.

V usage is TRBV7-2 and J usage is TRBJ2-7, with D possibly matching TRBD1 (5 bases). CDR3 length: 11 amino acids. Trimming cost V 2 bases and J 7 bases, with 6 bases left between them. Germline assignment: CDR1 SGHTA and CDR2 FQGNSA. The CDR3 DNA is TGTGCCAGCAGCTTAAACAGGGAGCAGTACTTC. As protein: CASSLNREQYF. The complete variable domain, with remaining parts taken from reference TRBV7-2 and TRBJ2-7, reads GAGVSQSPSNKVTEKGKDVELRCDPISGHTALYWYRQSLGQGLEFLIYFQGNSAPDKSGLPSDRFSAERTGGSVSTLTIQRTQQEDSAVYLCASSLNREQYFGPGTRLTVT.

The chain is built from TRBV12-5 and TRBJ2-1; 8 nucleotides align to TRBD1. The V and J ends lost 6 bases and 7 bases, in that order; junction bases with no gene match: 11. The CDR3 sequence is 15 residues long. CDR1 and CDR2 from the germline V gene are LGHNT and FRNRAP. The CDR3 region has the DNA TGTGCTAGTGGAGAGCGGCAGGGGGCGATAAATGAGCAGTTCTTC. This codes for CASGERQGAINEQFF.

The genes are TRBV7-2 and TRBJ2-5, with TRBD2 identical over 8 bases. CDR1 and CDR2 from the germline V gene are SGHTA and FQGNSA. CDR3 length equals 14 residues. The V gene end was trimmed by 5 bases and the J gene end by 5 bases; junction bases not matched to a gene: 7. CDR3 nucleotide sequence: TGTGCCAGCAGCCTCAGCGGGAGAGGGGAGACCCAGTACTTC. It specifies CASSLSGRGETQYF.

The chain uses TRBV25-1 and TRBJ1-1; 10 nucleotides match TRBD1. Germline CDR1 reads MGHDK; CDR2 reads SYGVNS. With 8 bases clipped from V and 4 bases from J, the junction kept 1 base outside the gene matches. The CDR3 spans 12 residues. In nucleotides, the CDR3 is TGTGCCAGCTGGGACAGGGGCACTGAAGCTTTCTTT. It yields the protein CASWDRGTEAFF.

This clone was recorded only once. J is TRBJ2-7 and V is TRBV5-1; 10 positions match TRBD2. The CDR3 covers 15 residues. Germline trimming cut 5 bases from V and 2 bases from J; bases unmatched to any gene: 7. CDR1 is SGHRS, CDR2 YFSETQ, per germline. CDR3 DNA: TGCGCCAGCAGGGGACCACTAGCGGGAACCTACGAGCAGTACTTC. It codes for CASRGPLAGTYEQYF.

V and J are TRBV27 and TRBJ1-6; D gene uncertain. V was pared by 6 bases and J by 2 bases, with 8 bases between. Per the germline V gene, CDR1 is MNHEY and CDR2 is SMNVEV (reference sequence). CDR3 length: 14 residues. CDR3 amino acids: CASRASAYNSPLHF. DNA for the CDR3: TGTGCCAGCAGGGCCAGTGCCTATAATTCACCCCTCCACTTT.

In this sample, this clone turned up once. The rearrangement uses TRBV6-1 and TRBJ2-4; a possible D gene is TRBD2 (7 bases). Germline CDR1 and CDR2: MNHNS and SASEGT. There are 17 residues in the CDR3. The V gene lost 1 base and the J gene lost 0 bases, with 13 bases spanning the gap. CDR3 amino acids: CASSEEGGSLAKNIQYF. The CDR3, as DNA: TGTGCCAGCAGTGAAGAGGGGGGGAGTCTAGCCAAAAACATTCAGTACTTC.

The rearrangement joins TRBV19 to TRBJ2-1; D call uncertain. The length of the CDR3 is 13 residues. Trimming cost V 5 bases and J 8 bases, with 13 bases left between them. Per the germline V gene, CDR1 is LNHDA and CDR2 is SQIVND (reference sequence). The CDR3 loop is CASSVTSIYEQFF. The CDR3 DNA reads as TGTGCCAGTAGTGTCACATCCATTTATGAGCAGTTCTTC.

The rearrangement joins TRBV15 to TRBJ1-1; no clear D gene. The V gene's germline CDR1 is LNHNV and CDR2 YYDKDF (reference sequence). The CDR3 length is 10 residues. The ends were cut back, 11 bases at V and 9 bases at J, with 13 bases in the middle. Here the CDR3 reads CAPPEVQAFF. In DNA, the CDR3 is TGTGCCCCTCCGGAGGTGCAAGCTTTCTTT.

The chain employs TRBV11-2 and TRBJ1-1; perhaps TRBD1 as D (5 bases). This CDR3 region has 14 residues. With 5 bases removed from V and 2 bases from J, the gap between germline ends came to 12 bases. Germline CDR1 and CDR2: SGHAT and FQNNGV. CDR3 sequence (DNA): TGTGCCAGCAGCCTAGGAACAGGTAACACTGAAGCTTTCTTT. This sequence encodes CASSLGTGNTEAFF.

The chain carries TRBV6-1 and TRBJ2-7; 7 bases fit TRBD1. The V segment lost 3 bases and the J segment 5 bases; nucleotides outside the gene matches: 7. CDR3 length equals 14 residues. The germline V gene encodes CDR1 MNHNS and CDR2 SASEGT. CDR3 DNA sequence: TGTGCCAGCAGTGAGGGGTACAGGGGCGACGAGCAGTACTTC. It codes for CASSEGYRGDEQYF.

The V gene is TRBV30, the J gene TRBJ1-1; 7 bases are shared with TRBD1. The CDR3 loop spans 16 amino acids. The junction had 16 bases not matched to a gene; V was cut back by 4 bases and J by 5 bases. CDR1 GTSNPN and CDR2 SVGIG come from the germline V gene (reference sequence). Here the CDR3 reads CAWTFLVTGIGTEAFF. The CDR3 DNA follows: TGTGCCTGGACCTTTTTGGTGACAGGGATAGGGACTGAAGCTTTCTTT.

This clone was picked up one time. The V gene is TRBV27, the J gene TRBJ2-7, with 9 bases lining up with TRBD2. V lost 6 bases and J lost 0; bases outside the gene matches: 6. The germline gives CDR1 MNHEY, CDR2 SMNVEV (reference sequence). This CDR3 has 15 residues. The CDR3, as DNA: TGTGCCAGCAGATATAGCGGGAGCAGCTCCTACGAGCAGTACTTC. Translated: CASRYSGSSSYEQYF.

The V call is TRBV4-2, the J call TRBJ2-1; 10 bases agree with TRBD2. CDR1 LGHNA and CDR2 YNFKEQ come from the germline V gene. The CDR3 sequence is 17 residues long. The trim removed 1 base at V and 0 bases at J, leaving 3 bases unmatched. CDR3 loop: CASSQGGLASSYNEQFF. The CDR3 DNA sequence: TGTGCCAGCAGCCAAGGGGGACTAGCGAGCTCCTACAATGAGCAGTTCTTC.

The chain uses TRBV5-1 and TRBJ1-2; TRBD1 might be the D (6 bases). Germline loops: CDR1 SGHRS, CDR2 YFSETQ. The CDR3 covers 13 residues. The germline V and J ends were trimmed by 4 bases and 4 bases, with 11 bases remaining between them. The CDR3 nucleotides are TGCGCCAGCAGCCCGGACAGCATCTATGGCTACACCTTC. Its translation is CASSPDSIYGYTF.

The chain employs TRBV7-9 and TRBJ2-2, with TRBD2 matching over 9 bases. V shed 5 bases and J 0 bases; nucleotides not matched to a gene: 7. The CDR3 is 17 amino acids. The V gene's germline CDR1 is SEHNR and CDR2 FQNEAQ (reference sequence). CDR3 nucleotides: TGTGCCAGCAGCAAGTACCTAGCGGGGACGAACACCGGGGAGCTGTTTTTT. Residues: CASSKYLAGTNTGELFF.

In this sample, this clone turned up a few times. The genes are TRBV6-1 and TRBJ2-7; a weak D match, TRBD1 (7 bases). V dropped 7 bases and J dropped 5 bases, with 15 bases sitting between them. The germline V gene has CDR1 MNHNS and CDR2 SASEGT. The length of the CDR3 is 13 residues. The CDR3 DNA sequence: TGTGCCAGCAAGCCCCCAGGGGGGAACGAGCAGTACTTC. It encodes CASKPPGGNEQYF.

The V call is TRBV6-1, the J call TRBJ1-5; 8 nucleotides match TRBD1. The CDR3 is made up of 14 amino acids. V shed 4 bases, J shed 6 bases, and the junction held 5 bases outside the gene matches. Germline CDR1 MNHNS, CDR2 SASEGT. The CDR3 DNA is TGTGCCAGCAGTGCCCAGGGGGCTAGTCAGCCCCAGCATTTT. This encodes CASSAQGASQPQHF.

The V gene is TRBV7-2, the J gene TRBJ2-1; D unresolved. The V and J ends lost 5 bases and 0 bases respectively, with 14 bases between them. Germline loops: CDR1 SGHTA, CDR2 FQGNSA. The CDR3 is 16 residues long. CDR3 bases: TGTGCCAGCAGCCAAAACCCCCGTAGCTCCTACAATGAGCAGTTCTTC. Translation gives CASSQNPRSSYNEQFF.

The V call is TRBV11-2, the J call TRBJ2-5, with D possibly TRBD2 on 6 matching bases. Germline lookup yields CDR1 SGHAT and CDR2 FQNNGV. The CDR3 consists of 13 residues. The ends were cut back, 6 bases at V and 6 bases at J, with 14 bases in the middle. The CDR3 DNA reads TGTGCCAGCAGACGGGACTCCACAAAGACCCAGTACTTC. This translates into CASRRDSTKTQYF.

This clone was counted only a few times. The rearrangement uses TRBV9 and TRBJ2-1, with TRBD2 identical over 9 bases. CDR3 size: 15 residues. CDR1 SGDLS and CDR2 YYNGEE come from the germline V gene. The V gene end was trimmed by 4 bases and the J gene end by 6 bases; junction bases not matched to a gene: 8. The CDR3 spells CASSPAGGAGNEQFF. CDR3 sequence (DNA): TGTGCCAGCAGCCCAGCGGGAGGAGCCGGCAATGAGCAGTTCTTC.

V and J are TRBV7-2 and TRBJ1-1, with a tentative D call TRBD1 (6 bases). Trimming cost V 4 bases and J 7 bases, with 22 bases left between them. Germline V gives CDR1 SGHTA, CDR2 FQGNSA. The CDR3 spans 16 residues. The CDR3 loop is CASSSQGPRVPDEAFF. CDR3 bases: TGTGCCAGCAGCTCACAGGGTCCGCGTGTACCTGATGAAGCTTTCTTT.

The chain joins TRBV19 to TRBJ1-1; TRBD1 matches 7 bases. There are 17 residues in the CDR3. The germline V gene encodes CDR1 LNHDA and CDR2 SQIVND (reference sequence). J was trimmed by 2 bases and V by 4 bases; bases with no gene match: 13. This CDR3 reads CASSTGSTGTANTEAFF. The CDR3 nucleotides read TGTGCCAGTAGTACGGGATCGACCGGGACAGCAAACACTGAAGCTTTCTTT.

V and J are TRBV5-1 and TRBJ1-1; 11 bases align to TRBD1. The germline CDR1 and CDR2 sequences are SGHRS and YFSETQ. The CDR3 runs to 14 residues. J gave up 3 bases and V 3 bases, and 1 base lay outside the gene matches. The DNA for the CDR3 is TGCGCCAGCAGCTGGACAGGGGGCGACACTGAAGCTTTCTTT. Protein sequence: CASSWTGGDTEAFF.

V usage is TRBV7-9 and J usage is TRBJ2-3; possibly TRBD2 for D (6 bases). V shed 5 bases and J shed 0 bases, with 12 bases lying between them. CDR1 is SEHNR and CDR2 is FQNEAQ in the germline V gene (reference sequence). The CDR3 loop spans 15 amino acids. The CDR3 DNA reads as TGTGCCAGCAGCCTACATGGGACTAGCACAGATACGCAGTATTTT. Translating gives CASSLHGTSTDTQYF.

The CDR3 DNA sequence: TGTGCCAGCAGTGAAGGTCGGACAACGAACACCGGGGAGCTGTTTTTT. Amino acids: CASSEGRTTNTGELFF. The chain uses TRBV6-1 and TRBJ2-2; TRBD1 might be the D (5 bases). CDR1 MNHNS and CDR2 SASEGT come from the germline V gene. Between the trimmed V and J ends, which lost 1 base and 0 bases, there was a span of 9 bases. This CDR3 has 16 residues.